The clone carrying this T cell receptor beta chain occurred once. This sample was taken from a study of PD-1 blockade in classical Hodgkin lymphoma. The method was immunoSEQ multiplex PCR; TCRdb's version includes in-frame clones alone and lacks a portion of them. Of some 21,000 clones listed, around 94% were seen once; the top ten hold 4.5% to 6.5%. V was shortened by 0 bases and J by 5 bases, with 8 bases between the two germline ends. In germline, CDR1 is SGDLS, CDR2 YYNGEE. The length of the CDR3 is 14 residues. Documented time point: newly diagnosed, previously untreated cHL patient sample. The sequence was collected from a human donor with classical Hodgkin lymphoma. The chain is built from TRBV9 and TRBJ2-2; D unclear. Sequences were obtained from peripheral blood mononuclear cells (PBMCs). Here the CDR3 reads CASSVVGRTGELFF. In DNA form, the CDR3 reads TGTGCCAGCAGCGTAGTGGGAAGGACCGGGGAGCTGTTTTTT.